Listed below are T cell receptor beta chains from one sample, sequenced in a study of T cells in Graves' hyperthyroidism and ophthalmopathy. TCRdb analysed the multiplex PCR reads with MiXCR anew, one entry per CDR3 protein. Here the sample spans some 720,000 distinct CDR3 sequences, about a sixth being singletons. The material sequenced was blood. The receptor set was obtained from a young man with Graves' hyperthyroidism. Each CDR3 is given with its conserved first and last residue. D genes are given only for firm matches. Clone size is not always given. Where it is, it says once, few, many or a class for expanded clones.

TRBV27	NA	TRBJ2-3	NA	TGTGCCAGCACAACCGGGGCTAGTAGGGCGGATACGCAGTATTTT	CASTTGASRADTQYF
TRBV6-1	few	TRBJ1-1	NA	TGTGCCAGTGTTAGGCAGGCAAAAGCTTTCTTT	CASVRQAKAFF
TRBV6-1	NA	TRBJ1-2	TRBD1	TGTGCCAGCAGTCTCGGACAGGTCACCTTCTATGGCTACACCTTC	CASSLGQVTFYGYTF
TRBV6-2/TRBV6-3	once	TRBJ1-2	NA	TGTGCCAGCAGTTACTCGCTAGACCAGGGCTACACCTTC	CASSYSLDQGYTF
TRBV2	many	TRBJ1-1	NA	TGTGCCAGCAGCTTCCGTCACATGAACACTGAAGCTTTCTTT	CASSFRHMNTEAFF
TRBV12-3/TRBV12-4	many	TRBJ1-1	NA	TGTGCCAGCAGTTCCTCCGGAGGGGGCACTGAAGCTTTCTTT	CASSSSGGGTEAFF
TRBV20-1	many	TRBJ2-1	NA	TGCAGTGTGGCGCCCGACAATGAGCAGTTCTTC	CSVAPDNEQFF
TRBV20-1	few	TRBJ2-1	TRBD2	TGCAGTGCTAGAGATCACGGGAGGCTCGATGAGCAGTTCTTC	CSARDHGRLDEQFF
TRBV28	NA	TRBJ1-4	NA	TGTGCCAGCAGTTTACTGCTTGAAAAACTGTTTTTT	CASSLLLEKLFF
TRBV27	many	TRBJ1-5	NA	TGTGCCAGCAGTTTCCGGGGGGAGGGTCAGCCCCAGCATTTT	CASSFRGEGQPQHF
TRBV12-3/TRBV12-4	many	TRBJ2-2	NA	TGTGCCAGCCGTGCGGGGCGCTACACCGGGGAGCTGTTTTTT	CASRAGRYTGELFF
TRBV4-3	NA	TRBJ1-1	NA	TGCGCCAGCAGCCAAGATTGGGGGATTAAGAACACTGAAGCTTTCTTT	CASSQDWGIKNTEAFF
TRBV2	many	TRBJ1-1	NA	TGTGCCAGCAGTGACCTGACCCAGAACACTGAAGCTTTCTTT	CASSDLTQNTEAFF
TRBV5-6	many	TRBJ2-1	NA	TGTGCCAGCAGCCGTGGGACACCTTACAATGAGCAGTTCTTC	CASSRGTPYNEQFF
TRBV6-5	many	TRBJ2-1	NA	TGTGCCAGCAGTTACGTGAGCGACGTGGCGGACAATGAGCAGTTCTTC	CASSYVSDVADNEQFF
TRBV28	few	TRBJ2-7	TRBD1	TGTGCCAGCAGTTTACTCGGGACAGTCTACGAGCAGTACTTC	CASSLLGTVYEQYF
TRBV2	few	TRBJ1-2	TRBD1	TGTGCCAGCAGCATGGGACAGGGGGACGGCTACACCTTC	CASSMGQGDGYTF
TRBV12-3/TRBV12-4	few	TRBJ2-6	TRBD1	TGTGCCAGCAGTCGCTGGACAGGCAACTCTGGGGCCAACGTCCTGACTTTC	CASSRWTGNSGANVLTF
TRBV30	many	TRBJ2-5	NA	TGTGCCTGGAGTGCCCCCCAAGAGACCCAGTACTTC	CAWSAPQETQYF
TRBV7-2	many	TRBJ2-5	NA	TGTGCCAGCACTCCAGGCGAACAGTATCAAGAGACCCAGTACTTC	CASTPGEQYQETQYF
TRBV20-1	many	TRBJ2-7	TRBD1	TGCAGTGCCAGGGACAGGCGTACCTACGAGCAGTACTTC	CSARDRRTYEQYF
TRBV29-1	many	TRBJ2-7	NA	TGCAGCGTTGAGTTACAGGCCTCCTACGAGCAGTACTTC	CSVELQASYEQYF
TRBV7-2	many	TRBJ2-5	NA	TGTGCCAGCAGCTTAGCGAGTGGGATGGAGACCCAGTACTTC	CASSLASGMETQYF
TRBV6-6	many	TRBJ2-7	NA	TGTGCCAGCAGTTACCGGACCTACGACCGGAGCTCCTACGAGCAGTACTTC	CASSYRTYDRSSYEQYF
TRBV29-1	NA	TRBJ1-1	NA	TGCAGCGTTCAACAGGGAGGGGAAACTGAAGCTTTCTTT	CSVQQGGETEAFF
TRBV19	NA	TRBJ1-2	NA	TGTGCCAGTAGTCCCCAGGGGCGAGACTATGGCTACACCTTC	CASSPQGRDYGYTF
TRBV6-1	NA	TRBJ1-2	TRBD1	TGTGCCAGCAGTGCATACAGGGGGGATGGCTACACCTTC	CASSAYRGDGYTF
TRBV18	NA	TRBJ2-2	TRBD1	TGTGCCAGCTCACCCGGACAGGGCGCCACCGGGGAGCTGTTTTTT	CASSPGQGATGELFF
TRBV20-1	NA	TRBJ1-3	NA	TGCAGTGCTCCGAACCCAGGGGTGGGTGGAAACACCATATATTTT	CSAPNPGVGGNTIYF
TRBV10-3	NA	TRBJ2-3	TRBD1	TGTGCCAGCCAGGGGGCAGTCAGCACAGATACGAAGTATTTT	CASQGAVSTDTKYF
TRBV2	many	TRBJ2-7	NA	TGTGCCAGCAGCGCCGAACTAAGCTACGAGCAGTACTTC	CASSAELSYEQYF
TRBV10-3	NA	TRBJ1-5	TRBD1	TGTGCCACCCGACAGGGGTGGAATCAGCCCCAGCATTTT	CATRQGWNQPQHF